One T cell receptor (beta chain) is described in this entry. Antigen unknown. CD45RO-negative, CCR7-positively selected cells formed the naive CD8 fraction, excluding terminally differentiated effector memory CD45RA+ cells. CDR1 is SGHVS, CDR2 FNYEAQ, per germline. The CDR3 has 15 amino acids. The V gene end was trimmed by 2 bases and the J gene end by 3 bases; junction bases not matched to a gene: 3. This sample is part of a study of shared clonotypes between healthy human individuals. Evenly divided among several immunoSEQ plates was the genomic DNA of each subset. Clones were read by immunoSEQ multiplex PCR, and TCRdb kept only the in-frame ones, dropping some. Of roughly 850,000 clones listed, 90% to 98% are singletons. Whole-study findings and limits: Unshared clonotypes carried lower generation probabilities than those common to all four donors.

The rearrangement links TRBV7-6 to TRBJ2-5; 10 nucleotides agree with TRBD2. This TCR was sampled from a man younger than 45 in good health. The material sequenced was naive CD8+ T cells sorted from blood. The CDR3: CASSLRLAGEETQYF. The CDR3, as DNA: TGTGCCAGCAGCTTACGGCTAGCGGGAGAAGAGACCCAGTACTTC.